A selection of T cell receptor beta chains follows, all from one sample in a study of shared clonotypes between healthy human individuals. Sequenced by immunoSEQ multiplex PCR; TCRdb stores in-frame clones only, minus some. The sample shows some 2,000,000 clones, around 96% of them seen only once. What was sequenced was naive CD8+ T cells sorted from blood. The receptors come from a man younger than 35 in good health. Both conserved end residues are part of each CDR3. The D gene is left open where the match is weak.

d_call	v_call	j_call	cdr3_nt	cdr3_aa
NA	TRBV7-7	TRBJ2-2	TGTGCTAGCAGCCTAACCGGGACGGACGGGGAGCTGTTTTTT	CASSLTGTDGELFF
NA	TRBV7-7	TRBJ2-7	TGTGCTAGCAGCTTAGGCCCCGGGCCAGCTGGCCCCCCCTACGAGCAGTACTTC	CASSLGPGPAGPPYEQYF
TRBD2	TRBV6-6	TRBJ2-7	TGTGCCAGCAGTTTTTCCCTTGGACTAGTGTACGAGCAGTACTTC	CASSFSLGLVYEQYF
TRBD2	TRBV10-3	TRBJ2-5	TGTGCCAGCGTCGATCCAGCGGGGCCGCAAGAGACCCAGTACTTC	CASVDPAGPQETQYF
NA	TRBV18	TRBJ1-5	TGTGCCAGCCACCAGGCGGATCAGCCCCAGCATTTT	CASHQADQPQHF
NA	TRBV7-9	TRBJ1-2	TGTGCCAGCAGCTTCCCAGGGTACTCTAATTTGGGCGGCTACACCTTC	CASSFPGYSNLGGYTF
NA	TRBV7-9	TRBJ2-7	TGTGCCAGCAGCGGATTCCGGGACACATTGTCCTACGAGCAGTACTTC	CASSGFRDTLSYEQYF
NA	TRBV29-1	TRBJ2-2	TGCAGCACGTTGGTCGGGGACACCGGGGAGCTGTTTTTT	CSTLVGDTGELFF
NA	TRBV5-6	TRBJ2-5	TGTGCCAGCAGCTTGGAACCAGGGGGGGTTGAGACCCAGTACTTC	CASSLEPGGVETQYF
TRBD1	TRBV5-1	TRBJ1-5	TGCGCCAGCAGCTCGGACAGGGGGGATCGGCCCCAGCATTTT	CASSSDRGDRPQHF
NA	TRBV6-5	TRBJ1-1	TGTGCCAGCAGTTACTTCACAGGGACTGAAGCTTTCTTT	CASSYFTGTEAFF
TRBD1	TRBV7-9	TRBJ2-7	TGTGCCAGCAGCCCGCACCGGGACAGCTCCTACGAGCAGTACTTC	CASSPHRDSSYEQYF
NA	TRBV6-1	TRBJ1-1	TGTGCCAGCAGTGTTCCCCGGGCCGGTAGTGAAGCTTTCTTT	CASSVPRAGSEAFF
NA	TRBV29-1	TRBJ2-7	TGCAGCGTTGAGGGGGCGGACTACGAGCAGTACTTC	CSVEGADYEQYF
NA	TRBV5-4	TRBJ1-1	TGTGCCAGCCGCCGGGAGTATGGCACTGAAGCTTTCTTT	CASRREYGTEAFF
TRBD1	TRBV27	TRBJ1-6	TGTGCCAGTACCACGACAGGGGGTGGATCACCCCTCCACTTT	CASTTTGGGSPLHF
TRBD1	TRBV27	TRBJ2-7	TGTGCCAGCAGCGAGGGATCGGGGACAGGGGCCCACGAGCAGTACTTC	CASSEGSGTGAHEQYF